This T cell receptor (beta chain) was identified in a study of OX40 agonist ivuxolimab in advanced cancers. On the study more broadly: Dose-escalation patients were diagnosed with hepatocellular carcinoma, melanoma, renal cell cancer or head and neck cancer.

Germline values: CDR1 MNHNS, CDR2 SASEGT. This CDR3 is 15 amino acids long. The V and J ends lost 2 bases and 3 bases respectively, with 13 bases between them. Clones were read by immunoSEQ multiplex PCR, and TCRdb kept only the in-frame ones, dropping some. The sample holds about 110,000 clones; less than 95% are singletons and the top ten take about 0.67%. This clone has only a few counts. The specimen was CD4+ or CD8+ T cells sorted from blood, collected in a trial of the OX40 agonist ivuxolimab. This receptor was taken from an adult with an advanced solid tumor such as melanoma, head and neck, liver or kidney cancer. The chain uses TRBV6-1 and TRBJ1-1; D remains unclear. In nucleotides, the CDR3 is TGTGCCAGCAGTGAACAGGCCGTTACGTACACTGAAGCTTTCTTT. This encodes CASSEQAVTYTEAFF.